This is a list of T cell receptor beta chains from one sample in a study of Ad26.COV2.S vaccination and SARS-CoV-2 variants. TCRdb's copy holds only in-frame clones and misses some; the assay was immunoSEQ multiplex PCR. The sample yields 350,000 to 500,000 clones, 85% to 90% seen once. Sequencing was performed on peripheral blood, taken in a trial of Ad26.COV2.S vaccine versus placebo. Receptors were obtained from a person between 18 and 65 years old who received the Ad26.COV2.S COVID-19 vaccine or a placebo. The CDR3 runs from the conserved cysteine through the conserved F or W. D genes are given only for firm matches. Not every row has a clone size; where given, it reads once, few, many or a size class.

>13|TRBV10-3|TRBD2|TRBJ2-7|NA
TGTGCCATCAGGAGCGGGGAGAACTACGAGCAGTACTTC
CAIRSGENYEQYF
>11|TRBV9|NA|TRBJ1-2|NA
TGTGCCAGCAGCGGGGGGGTAGGCTACACCTTC
CASSGGVGYTF
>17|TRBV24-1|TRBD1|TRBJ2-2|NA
TGTGCCACCAGTGACCCGACTGGACAGGGCGCTTCCGGGGAGCTGTTTTTT
CATSDPTGQGASGELFF
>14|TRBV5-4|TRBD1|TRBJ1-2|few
TGTGCCAGCAGCTTGGGGACAGGTATCTATGGCTACACCTTC
CASSLGTGIYGYTF
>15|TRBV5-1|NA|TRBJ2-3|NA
TGCGCCAGCAGCTTGGACGGGGGAAGCACAGATACGCAGTATTTT
CASSLDGGSTDTQYF
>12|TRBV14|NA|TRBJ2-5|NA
TGTCTGGGTTGCCACCCTCAAGAGACCCAGTACTTC
CLGCHPQETQYF
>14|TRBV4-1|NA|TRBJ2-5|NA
TGCGCCAGCAGCCAAGATTGGGAGTTCGGGACCCAGTACTTC
CASSQDWEFGTQYF
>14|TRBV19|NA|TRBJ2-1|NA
TGTGCCAGTAGTTTGGCGGACTCCTACAATGAGCAGTTCTTC
CASSLADSYNEQFF
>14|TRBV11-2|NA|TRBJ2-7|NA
TGTGCCAGCAGCTTAGATCGAACCTCCTACGAGCAGTACTTC
CASSLDRTSYEQYF
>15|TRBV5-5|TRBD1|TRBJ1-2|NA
TGTGCCAGCAGCTTCTGGGCAGGGGGTAACTATGGCTACACCTTC
CASSFWAGGNYGYTF
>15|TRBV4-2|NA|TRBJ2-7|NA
TGTGCCAGCAGCCAAGCTGCGTCTGTAATCTACGAGCAGTACTTC
CASSQAASVIYEQYF
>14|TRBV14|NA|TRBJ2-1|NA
TGTGCCAGCAGCCAAGGGCTAGCTAGAAATGAGCAGTTCTTC
CASSQGLARNEQFF
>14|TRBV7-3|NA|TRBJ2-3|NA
TGTGCCAGCAGCTTACTAGGATATAGCGATACGCAGTATTTT
CASSLLGYSDTQYF
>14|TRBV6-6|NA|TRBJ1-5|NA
TGTGCCAGCAGTTACTCGACCAGCAATCAGCCCCAGCATTTT
CASSYSTSNQPQHF
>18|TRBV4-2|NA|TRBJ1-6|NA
TGTGCCAGCAGCCAGGGAGCCACTTACAGGGCGTATAATTCACCCCTCCACTTT
CASSQGATYRAYNSPLHF
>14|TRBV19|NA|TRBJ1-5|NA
TGTGCCAGTAGTCGTTTCAGCGAGGGTCAGCCCCAGCATTTT
CASSRFSEGQPQHF
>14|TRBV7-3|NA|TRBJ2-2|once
TGTGCCAGCAGCTCCACAGCGAACACCGGGGAGCTGTTTTTT
CASSSTANTGELFF
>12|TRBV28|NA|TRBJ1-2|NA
TGTGCCAGCAGAACACCCCCCTATGGCTACACCTTC
CASRTPPYGYTF
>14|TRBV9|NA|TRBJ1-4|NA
TGTGCCAGCAGCGTAGGTCCAGTCAGGGAAAAACTGTTTTTT
CASSVGPVREKLFF
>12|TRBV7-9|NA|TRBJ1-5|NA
TGTGCCAGCAGCTACACCCATCAGCCCCAGCATTTT
CASSYTHQPQHF
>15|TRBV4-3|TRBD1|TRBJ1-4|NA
TGCGCCAGCAGCCTGATCAGGGGGTTCAATGAAAAACTGTTTTTT
CASSLIRGFNEKLFF
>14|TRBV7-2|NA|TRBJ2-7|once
TGTGCCAGCAGCTTTGCCCTCGATTCCTACGAGCAGTACTTC
CASSFALDSYEQYF
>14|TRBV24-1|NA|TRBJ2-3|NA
TGTGCCACCAGTGCAACCCACAGCACAGATACGCAGTATTTT
CATSATHSTDTQYF
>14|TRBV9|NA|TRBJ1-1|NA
TGTGCCAGCAGCGTATCGGGGGTTGGGACTGAAGCTTTCTTT
CASSVSGVGTEAFF
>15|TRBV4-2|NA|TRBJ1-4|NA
TGTGCCAGCAGCCAAGATCGTATGGCATGGGAAAAACTGTTTTTT
CASSQDRMAWEKLFF
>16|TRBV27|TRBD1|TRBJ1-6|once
TGTGCCAGCAGTCCTTCACAGGGGGACGAAAATTCACCCCTCCACTTT
CASSPSQGDENSPLHF